The clone carrying this TCR beta chain was found once. Its antigen remains unknown. This entry belongs to a study of cytomegalovirus exposure and HLA in healthy donors. Study-wide results and limits: When presence/absence was analysed, sequencing depth was taken to be roughly uniform across donors.

With 5 bases clipped from V and 4 bases from J, the junction kept 4 bases outside the gene matches. CDR1 SGHAT and CDR2 FQNNGV come from the germline V gene. The CDR3 spans 13 residues. The PCR made use of 60 Vbeta and 13 Jbeta primers. Sequencing used immunoSEQ multiplex PCR; TCRdb keeps in-frame clones, though not all of them. This table holds roughly 72,000 clones, 74% found once. The J gene is TRBJ1-2, the V gene TRBV11-2; 7 nucleotides align to TRBD1. Sequencing was carried out using PBMCs. This receptor was taken from a human donor in good health. The CDR3 here is CASSVTGAYGYTF. The CDR3 DNA follows: TGTGCCAGCAGCGTCACAGGGGCCTATGGCTACACCTTC. Full variable domain (missing parts from reference TRBV11-2 and TRBJ1-2): EAGVAQSPRYKIIEKRQSVAFWCNPISGHATLYWYQQILGQGPKLLIQFQNNGVVDDSQLPKDRFSAERLKGVDSTLKIQPAKLEDSAVYLCASSVTGAYGYTFGSGTRLTVV.